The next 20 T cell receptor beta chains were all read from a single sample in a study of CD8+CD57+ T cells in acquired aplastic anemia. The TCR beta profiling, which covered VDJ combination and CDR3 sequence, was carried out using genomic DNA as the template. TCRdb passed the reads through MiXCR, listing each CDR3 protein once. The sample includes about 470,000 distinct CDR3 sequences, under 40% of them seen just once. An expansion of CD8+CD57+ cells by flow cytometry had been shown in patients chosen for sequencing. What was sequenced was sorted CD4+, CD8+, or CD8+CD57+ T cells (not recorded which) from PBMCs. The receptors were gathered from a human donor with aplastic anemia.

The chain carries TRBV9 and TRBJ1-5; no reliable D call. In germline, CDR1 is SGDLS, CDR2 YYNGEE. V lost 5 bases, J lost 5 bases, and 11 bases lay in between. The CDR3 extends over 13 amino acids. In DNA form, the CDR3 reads TGTGCCAGCAGTTTAAGGTGGGATCAGCCCCAGCATTTT. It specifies CASSLRWDQPQHF.

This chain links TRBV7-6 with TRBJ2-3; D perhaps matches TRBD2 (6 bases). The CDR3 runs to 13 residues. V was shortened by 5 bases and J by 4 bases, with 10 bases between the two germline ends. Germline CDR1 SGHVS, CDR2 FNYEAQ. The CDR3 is CASSRGTADTQYF. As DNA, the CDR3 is TGTGCCAGCAGCAGAGGGACTGCAGATACGCAGTATTTT.

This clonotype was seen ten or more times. CDR3 in amino acids: CASIGSSGYEKLFF. The CDR3 DNA is TGTGCCAGCATTGGGAGTTCGGGCTATGAAAAACTGTTTTTT. The rearrangement links TRBV2 to TRBJ1-4; no clear D. The CDR3 length is 14 residues. The V end lost 7 bases, the J end lost 6 bases, and 15 bases lay between the germline ends. CDR1 is SNHLY and CDR2 is FYNNEI in the germline V gene.

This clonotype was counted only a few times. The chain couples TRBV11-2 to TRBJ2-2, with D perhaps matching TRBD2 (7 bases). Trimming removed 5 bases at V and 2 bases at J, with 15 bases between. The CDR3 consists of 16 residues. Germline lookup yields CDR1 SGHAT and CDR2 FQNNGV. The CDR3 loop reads CASSPTGGLNTGELFF. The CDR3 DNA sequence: TGTGCCAGCAGCCCCACCGGGGGGCTAAACACCGGGGAGCTGTTTTTT.

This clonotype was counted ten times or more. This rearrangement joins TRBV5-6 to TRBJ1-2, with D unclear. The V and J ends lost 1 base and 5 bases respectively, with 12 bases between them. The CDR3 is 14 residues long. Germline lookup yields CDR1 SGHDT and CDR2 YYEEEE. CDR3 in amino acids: CASSLLGRKYGYTF. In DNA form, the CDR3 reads TGTGCCAGCAGCTTGCTTGGCAGGAAGTATGGCTACACCTTC.

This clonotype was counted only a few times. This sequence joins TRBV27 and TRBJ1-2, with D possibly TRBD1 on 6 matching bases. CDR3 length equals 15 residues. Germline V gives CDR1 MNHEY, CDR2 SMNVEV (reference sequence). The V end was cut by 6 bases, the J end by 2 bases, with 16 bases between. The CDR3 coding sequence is TGTGCCAGCAGGGACGCAGGGGTAGGGAACTATGGCTACACCTTC. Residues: CASRDAGVGNYGYTF.

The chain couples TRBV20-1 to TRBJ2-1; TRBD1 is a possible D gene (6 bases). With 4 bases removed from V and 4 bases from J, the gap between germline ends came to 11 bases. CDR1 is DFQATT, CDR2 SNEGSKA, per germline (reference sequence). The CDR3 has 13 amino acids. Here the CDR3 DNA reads TGCAGTGCTATCAAAGGGGGATACAATGAGCAGTTCTTC. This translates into CSAIKGGYNEQFF.

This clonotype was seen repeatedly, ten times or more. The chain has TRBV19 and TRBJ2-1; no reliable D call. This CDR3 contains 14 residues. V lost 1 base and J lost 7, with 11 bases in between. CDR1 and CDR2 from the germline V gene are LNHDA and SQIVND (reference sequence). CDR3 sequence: CASSIGQVRNEQFF. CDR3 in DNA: TGTGCCAGTAGTATAGGGCAAGTGAGAAATGAGCAGTTCTTC.

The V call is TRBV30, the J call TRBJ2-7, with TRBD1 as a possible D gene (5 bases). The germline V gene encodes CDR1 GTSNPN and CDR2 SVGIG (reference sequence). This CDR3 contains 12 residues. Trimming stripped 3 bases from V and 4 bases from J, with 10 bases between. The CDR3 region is CAWSQGMYEQYF. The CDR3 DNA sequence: TGTGCCTGGAGCCAGGGTATGTACGAGCAGTACTTC.

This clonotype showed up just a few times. The DNA of the CDR3 is TGTGCCAGCAGTCTCGGACAGCAACTACAAGGCCAGCCCCAGCATTTT. This sequence encodes CASSLGQQLQGQPQHF. This chain uses TRBV6-1 with TRBJ1-5, with TRBD1 as a possible D gene (6 bases). There are 16 residues in the CDR3. Germline V gene data show CDR1 as MNHNS and CDR2 as SASEGT. The V end lost 5 bases, the J end lost 7 bases, and 21 bases lay between the germline ends.

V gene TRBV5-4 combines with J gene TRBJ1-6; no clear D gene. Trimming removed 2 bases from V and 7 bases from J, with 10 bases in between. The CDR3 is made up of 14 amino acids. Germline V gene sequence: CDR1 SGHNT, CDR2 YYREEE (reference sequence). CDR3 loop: CASSLQSPNSPLHF. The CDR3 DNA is TGTGCCAGCAGCTTACAGAGCCCGAATTCACCCCTCCACTTT. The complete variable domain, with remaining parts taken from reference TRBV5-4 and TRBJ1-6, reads ETGVTQSPTHLIKTRGQQVTLRCSSQSGHNTVSWYQQALGQGPQFIFQYYREEENGRGNFPPRFSGLQFPNYSSELNVNALELDDSALYLCASSLQSPNSPLHFGNGTRLTVT.

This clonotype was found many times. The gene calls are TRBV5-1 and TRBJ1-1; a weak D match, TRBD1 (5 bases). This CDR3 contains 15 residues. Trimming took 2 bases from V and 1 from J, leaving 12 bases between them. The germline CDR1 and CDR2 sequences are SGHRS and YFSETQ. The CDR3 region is CASSFRGRTNTEAFF. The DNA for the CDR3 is TGCGCCAGCAGCTTTAGGGGTCGAACGAACACTGAAGCTTTCTTT.

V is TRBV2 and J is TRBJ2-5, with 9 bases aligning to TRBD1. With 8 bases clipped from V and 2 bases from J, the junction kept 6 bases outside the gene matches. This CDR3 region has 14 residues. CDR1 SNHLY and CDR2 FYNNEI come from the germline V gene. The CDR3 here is CASGQGTGQETQYF. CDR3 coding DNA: TGTGCCAGCGGGCAGGGGACAGGGCAAGAGACCCAGTACTTC. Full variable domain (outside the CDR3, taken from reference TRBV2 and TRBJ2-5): EPEVTQTPSHQVTQMGQEVILRCVPISNHLYFYWYRQILGQKVEFLVSFYNNEISEKSEIFDDQFSVERPDGSNFTLKIRSTKLEDSAMYFCASGQGTGQETQYFGPGTRLLVL.

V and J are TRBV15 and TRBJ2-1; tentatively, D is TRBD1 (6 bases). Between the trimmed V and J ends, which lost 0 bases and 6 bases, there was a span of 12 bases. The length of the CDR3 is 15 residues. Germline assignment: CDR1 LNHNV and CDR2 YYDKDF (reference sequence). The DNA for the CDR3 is TGTGCCACCAGCAGAGATCGGGCAGGGGTCAATGAGCAGTTCTTC. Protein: CATSRDRAGVNEQFF.

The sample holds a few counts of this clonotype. CDR3 protein: CASSEVLGFRPQHF. The CDR3 nucleotides read TGTGCCAGCAGTGAAGTTCTGGGGTTTCGGCCCCAGCATTTT. The chain couples TRBV6-1 to TRBJ1-5; D unresolved. V lost 1 base and J lost 9, with 13 bases in between. This CDR3 contains 14 residues. Germline V CDR1 and CDR2: MNHNS, SASEGT.

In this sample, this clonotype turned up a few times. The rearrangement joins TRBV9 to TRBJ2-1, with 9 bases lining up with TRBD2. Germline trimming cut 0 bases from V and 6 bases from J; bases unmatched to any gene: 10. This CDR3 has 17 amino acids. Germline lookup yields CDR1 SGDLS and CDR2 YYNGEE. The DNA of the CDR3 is TGTGCCAGCAGCGTAGATTTAGCGGGAGCGGTGGGCAATGAGCAGTTCTTC. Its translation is CASSVDLAGAVGNEQFF.

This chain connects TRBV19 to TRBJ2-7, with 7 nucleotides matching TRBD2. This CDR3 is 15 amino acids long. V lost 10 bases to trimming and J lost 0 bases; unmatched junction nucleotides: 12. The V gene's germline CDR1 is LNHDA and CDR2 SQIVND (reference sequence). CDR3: CATGAGTTSSYEQYF. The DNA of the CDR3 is TGTGCCACCGGGGCGGGGACTACTAGCTCCTACGAGCAGTACTTC. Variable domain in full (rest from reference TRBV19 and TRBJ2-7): DGGITQSPKYLFRKEGQNVTLSCEQNLNHDAMYWYRQDPGQGLRLIYYSQIVNDFQKGDIAEGYSVSREKKESFPLTVTSAQKNPTAFYLCATGAGTTSSYEQYFGPGTRLTVT.

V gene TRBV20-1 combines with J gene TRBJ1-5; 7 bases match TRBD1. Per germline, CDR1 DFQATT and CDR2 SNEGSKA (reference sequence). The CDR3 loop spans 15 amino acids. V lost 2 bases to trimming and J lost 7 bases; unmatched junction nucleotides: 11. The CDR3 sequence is CSARLLDRPSQPQHF. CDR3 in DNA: TGCAGTGCTAGACTTTTGGACAGGCCATCCCAGCCCCAGCATTTT.

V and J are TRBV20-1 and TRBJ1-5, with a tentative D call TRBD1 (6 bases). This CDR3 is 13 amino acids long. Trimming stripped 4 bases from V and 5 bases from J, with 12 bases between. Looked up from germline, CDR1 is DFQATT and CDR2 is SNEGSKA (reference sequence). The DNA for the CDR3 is TGCAGTGCTATTCACAGGGAGTATCAGCCCCAGCATTTT. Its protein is CSAIHREYQPQHF.

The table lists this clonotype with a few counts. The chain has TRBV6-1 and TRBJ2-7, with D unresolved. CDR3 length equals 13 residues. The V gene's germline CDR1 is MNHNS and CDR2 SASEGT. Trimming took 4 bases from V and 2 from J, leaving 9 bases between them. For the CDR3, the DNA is TGTGCCAGCAGTGTCTTAGAGGCCTACGAGCAGTACTTC. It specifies CASSVLEAYEQYF.